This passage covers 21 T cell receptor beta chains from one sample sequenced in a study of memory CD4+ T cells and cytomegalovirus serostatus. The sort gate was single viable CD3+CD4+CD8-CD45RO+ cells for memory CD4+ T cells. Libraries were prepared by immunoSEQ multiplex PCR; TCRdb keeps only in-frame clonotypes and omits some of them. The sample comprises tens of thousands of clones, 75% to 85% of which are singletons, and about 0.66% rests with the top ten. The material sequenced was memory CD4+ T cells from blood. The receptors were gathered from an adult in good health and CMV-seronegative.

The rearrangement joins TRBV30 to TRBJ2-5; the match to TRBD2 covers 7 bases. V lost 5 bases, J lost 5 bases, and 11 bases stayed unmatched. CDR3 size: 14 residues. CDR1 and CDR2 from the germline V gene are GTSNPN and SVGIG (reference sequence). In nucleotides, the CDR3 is TGTGCCTGGGGCTGGGGCGGGGGAGGGGAGACCCAGTACTTC. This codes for CAWGWGGGGETQYF.

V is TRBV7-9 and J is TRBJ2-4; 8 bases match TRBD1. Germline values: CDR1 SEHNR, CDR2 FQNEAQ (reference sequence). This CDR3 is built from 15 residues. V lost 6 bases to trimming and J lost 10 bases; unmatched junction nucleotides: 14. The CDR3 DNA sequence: TGTGCCAGCAGTTCTCAATTGGGGACAGGAGGTATTCAGTACTTC. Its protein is CASSSQLGTGGIQYF.

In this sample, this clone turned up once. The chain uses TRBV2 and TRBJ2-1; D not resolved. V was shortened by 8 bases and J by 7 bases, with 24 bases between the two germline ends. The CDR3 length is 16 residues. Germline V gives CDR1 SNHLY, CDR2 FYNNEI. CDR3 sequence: CASLTDLLTKLNEQFF. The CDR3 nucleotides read TGTGCCAGCCTCACGGATTTGCTTACTAAGCTAAATGAGCAGTTCTTC.

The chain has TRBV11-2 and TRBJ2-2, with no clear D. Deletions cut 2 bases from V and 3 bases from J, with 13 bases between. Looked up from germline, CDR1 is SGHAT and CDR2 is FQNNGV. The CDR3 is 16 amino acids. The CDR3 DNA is TGTGCCAGCAGCTTACGGTCGATCGGCGACACCGGGGAGCTGTTTTTT. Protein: CASSLRSIGDTGELFF.

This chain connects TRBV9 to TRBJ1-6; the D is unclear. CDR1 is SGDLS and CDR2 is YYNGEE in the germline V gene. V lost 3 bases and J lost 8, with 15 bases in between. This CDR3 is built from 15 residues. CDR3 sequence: CASSARPGGDSPLHF. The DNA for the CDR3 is TGTGCCAGCAGCGCCCGACCGGGAGGAGATTCACCCCTCCACTTT.

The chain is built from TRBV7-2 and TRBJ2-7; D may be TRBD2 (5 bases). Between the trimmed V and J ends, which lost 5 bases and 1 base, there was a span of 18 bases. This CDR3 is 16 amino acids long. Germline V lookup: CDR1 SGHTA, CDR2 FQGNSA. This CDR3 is CASSQLAAAASYEQYF. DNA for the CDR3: TGTGCCAGCAGCCAGTTAGCAGCGGCGGCGTCCTACGAGCAGTACTTC.

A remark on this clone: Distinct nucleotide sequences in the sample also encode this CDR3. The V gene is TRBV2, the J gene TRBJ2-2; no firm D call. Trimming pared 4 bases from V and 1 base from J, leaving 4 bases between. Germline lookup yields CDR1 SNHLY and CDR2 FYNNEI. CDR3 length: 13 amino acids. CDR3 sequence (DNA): TGTGCCAGCAGTGTTGGGAACACCGGGGAGCTGTTTTTT. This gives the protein CASSVGNTGELFF.

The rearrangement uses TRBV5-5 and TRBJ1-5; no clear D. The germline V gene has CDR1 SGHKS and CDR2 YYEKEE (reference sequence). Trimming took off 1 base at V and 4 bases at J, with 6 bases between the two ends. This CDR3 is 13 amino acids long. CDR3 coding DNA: TGTGCCAGCAGCTTGACCGGTAATCAGCCCCAGCATTTT. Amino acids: CASSLTGNQPQHF.

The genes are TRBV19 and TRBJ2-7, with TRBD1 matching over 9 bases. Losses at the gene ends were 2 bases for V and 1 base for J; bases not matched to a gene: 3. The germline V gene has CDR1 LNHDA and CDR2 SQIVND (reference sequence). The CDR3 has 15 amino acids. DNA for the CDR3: TGTGCCAGTAGTATACTAGGACAGGGGTCCTACGAGCAGTACTTC. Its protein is CASSILGQGSYEQYF.

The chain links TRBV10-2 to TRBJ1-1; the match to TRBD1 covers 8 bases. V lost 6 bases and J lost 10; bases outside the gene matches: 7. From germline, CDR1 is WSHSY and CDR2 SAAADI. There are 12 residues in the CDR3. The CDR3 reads CASRAVQGGAFF. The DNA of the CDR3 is TGCGCCAGCAGGGCGGTACAGGGGGGAGCTTTCTTT.

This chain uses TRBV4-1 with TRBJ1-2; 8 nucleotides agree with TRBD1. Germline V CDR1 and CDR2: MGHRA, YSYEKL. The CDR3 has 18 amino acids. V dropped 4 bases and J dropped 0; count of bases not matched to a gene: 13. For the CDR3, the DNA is TGCGCCAGCAGCCCTCGGACGGACAGGGAGGGTACTAACTATGGCTACACCTTC. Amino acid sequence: CASSPRTDREGTNYGYTF.

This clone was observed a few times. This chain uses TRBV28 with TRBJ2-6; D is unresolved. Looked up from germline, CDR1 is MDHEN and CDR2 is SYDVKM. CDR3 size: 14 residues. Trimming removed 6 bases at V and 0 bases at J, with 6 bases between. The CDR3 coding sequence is TGTGCCAGCAGGCTAAGCTCTGGGGCCAACGTCCTGACTTTC. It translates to CASRLSSGANVLTF.

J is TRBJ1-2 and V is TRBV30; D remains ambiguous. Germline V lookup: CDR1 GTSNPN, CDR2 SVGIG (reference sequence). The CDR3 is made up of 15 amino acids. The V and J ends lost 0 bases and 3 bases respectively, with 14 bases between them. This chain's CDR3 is CAWSVRSREDYGYTF. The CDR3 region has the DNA TGTGCCTGGAGTGTAAGAAGCCGCGAGGACTATGGCTACACCTTC.

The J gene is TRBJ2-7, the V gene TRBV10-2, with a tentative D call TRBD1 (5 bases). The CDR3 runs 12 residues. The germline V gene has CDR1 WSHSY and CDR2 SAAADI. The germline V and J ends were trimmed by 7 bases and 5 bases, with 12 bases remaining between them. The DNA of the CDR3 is TGCGCCAGCACCTTACAAGGGGACGAGCAGTACTTC. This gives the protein CASTLQGDEQYF.

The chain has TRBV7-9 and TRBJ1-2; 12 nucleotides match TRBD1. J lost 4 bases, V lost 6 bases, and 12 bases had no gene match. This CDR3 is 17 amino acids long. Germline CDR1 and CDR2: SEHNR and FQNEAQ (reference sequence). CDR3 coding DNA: TGTGCCAGCAGGCTCGGGACAGGGGGCGCGGGGATCTATGGCTACACCTTC. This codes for CASRLGTGGAGIYGYTF.

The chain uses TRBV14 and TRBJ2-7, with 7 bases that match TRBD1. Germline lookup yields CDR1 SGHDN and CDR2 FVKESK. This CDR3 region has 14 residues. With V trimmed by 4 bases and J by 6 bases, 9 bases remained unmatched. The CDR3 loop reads CASSRERQGVEQYF. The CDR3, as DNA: TGTGCCAGCAGCCGGGAGCGGCAGGGGGTCGAGCAGTACTTC.

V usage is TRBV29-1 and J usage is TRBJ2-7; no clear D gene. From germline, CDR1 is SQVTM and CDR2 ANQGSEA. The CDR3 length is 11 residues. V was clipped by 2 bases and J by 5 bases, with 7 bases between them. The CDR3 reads CSVEIGNEQYF. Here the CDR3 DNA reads TGCAGCGTTGAAATAGGGAACGAGCAGTACTTC.

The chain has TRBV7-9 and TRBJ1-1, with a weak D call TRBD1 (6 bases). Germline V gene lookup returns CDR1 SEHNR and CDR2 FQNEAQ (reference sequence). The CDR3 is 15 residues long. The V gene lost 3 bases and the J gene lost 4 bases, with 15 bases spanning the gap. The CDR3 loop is CASSFSGGVGTEAFF. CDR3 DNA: TGTGCCAGCAGCTTCTCCGGGGGCGTTGGCACTGAAGCTTTCTTT.

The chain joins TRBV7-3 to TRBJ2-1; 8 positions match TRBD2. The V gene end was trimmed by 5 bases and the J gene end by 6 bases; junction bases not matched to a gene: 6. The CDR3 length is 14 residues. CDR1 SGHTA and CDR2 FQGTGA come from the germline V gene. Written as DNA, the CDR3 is TGTGCCAGCAGCGCCAATCGGGGGGGCAATGAGCAGTTCTTC. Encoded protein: CASSANRGGNEQFF.

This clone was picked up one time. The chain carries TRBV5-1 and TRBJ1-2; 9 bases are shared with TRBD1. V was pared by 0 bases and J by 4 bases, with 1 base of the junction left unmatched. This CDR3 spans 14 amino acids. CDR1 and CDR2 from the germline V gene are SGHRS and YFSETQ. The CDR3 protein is CASSLAQGAYGYTF. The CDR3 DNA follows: TGCGCCAGCAGCTTGGCACAGGGGGCCTATGGCTACACCTTC.

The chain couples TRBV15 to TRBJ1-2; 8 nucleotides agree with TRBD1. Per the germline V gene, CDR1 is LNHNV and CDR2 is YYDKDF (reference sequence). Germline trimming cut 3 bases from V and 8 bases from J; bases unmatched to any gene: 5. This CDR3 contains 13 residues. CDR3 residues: CATSSRTGQGYTF. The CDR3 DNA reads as TGTGCCACCAGCAGCAGGACAGGGCAGGGCTACACCTTC.